This is a list of T cell receptor beta chains from one sample in a study of PD-L1 blockade in urothelial cancer. Assay used: immunoSEQ multiplex PCR; TCRdb lists only in-frame clones, some missing. The repertoire consists of more than 85,000 clones, with over 75% occurring once and the leading ten covering 2% to 2.5%. The sequencing here drew on PBMCs, taken around atezolizumab (anti-PD-L1) treatment. The source is a man aged 55-75 years with urothelial cancer. The CDR3 runs from the conserved cysteine through the conserved F or W. D genes are given only for firm matches. Rows may omit the clone size; those that give it use once, few, many or a size class.

cdr3_aa: CASSLKGDSFNEQYF
cdr3_nt: TGTGCCAGCAGCTTGAAGGGGGACAGTTTTAACGAGCAGTACTTC
d_call: TRBD1
j_call: TRBJ2-7
v_call: TRBV5-6
clone_size: NA

cdr3_aa: CASSKGNGNQPQHF
cdr3_nt: TGTGCCAGTAGTAAGGGGAACGGCAATCAGCCCCAGCATTTT
d_call: NA
j_call: TRBJ1-5
v_call: TRBV19
clone_size: few

cdr3_aa: CASTPRLAGTGNFLAKNIQYF
cdr3_nt: TGTGCCAGTACCCCAAGATTAGCAGGGACAGGGAATTTTCTAGCCAAAAACATTCAGTACTTC
d_call: TRBD1
j_call: TRBJ2-4
v_call: TRBV19
clone_size: NA

cdr3_aa: CASSFLRTSHSNQPQHF
cdr3_nt: TGTGCCAGCAGTTTCCTCCGGACAAGCCATAGCAATCAGCCCCAGCATTTT
d_call: NA
j_call: TRBJ1-5
v_call: TRBV28
clone_size: few

cdr3_aa: CASSDRDSRYNEQFF
cdr3_nt: TGCGCCAGCAGCGACCGGGACTCGAGGTACAATGAGCAGTTCTTC
d_call: NA
j_call: TRBJ2-1
v_call: TRBV4-1
clone_size: NA

cdr3_aa: CASMLEINEKLFF
cdr3_nt: TGTGCCAGCATGCTAGAGATTAATGAAAAACTGTTTTTT
d_call: NA
j_call: TRBJ1-4
v_call: TRBV2
clone_size: NA

cdr3_aa: CASSQGQGQETQYF
cdr3_nt: TGTGCCAGCAGCCAGGGACAGGGGCAAGAGACCCAGTACTTC
d_call: TRBD1
j_call: TRBJ2-5
v_call: TRBV7-9
clone_size: NA

cdr3_aa: CASSARTSFNSPWQFF
cdr3_nt: TGTGCCAGCAGTGCTAGGACTAGTTTTAACTCACCCTGGCAGTTCTTC
d_call: TRBD2
j_call: TRBJ2-1
v_call: TRBV6-1
clone_size: once

cdr3_aa: CASSYAMGQGDGNTIYF
cdr3_nt: TGTGCCAGCAGCTATGCGATGGGACAGGGGGACGGAAACACCATATATTTT
d_call: TRBD1
j_call: TRBJ1-3
v_call: TRBV5-5
clone_size: NA

cdr3_aa: CASSPTRGRATNEKLFF
cdr3_nt: TGTGCCAGCTCACCCACTCGCGGCAGGGCCACTAATGAAAAACTGTTTTTT
d_call: NA
j_call: TRBJ1-4
v_call: TRBV18
clone_size: NA

cdr3_aa: CASSYRTGGYEQYF
cdr3_nt: TGTGCCAGCAGCTACCGGACGGGGGGGTACGAGCAGTACTTC
d_call: TRBD2
j_call: TRBJ2-7
v_call: TRBV7-8
clone_size: NA

cdr3_aa: CASSYSSGRAHGYTF
cdr3_nt: TGTGCCAGCAGTTACTCGAGCGGGAGGGCTCACGGCTACACCTTC
d_call: NA
j_call: TRBJ1-2
v_call: TRBV6-5
clone_size: NA

cdr3_aa: CASSLTGSGGGNEQFF
cdr3_nt: TGTGCCAGCAGCTTAACGGGTAGCGGGGGTGGCAATGAGCAGTTCTTC
d_call: TRBD2
j_call: TRBJ2-1
v_call: TRBV7-3
clone_size: NA

cdr3_aa: CAWGGLGQYF
cdr3_nt: TGTGCCTGGGGGGGACTCGGGCAGTACTTC
d_call: NA
j_call: TRBJ2-7
v_call: TRBV30
clone_size: NA